This record covers a single T cell receptor (beta chain). Its specificity is not known. This specimen belongs to a study of CD8+ T cells in alopecia areata. About the research overall: Among treated patients, oral tofacitinib was administered at 5 to 10 mg twice daily. Tofacitinib ran for 6 to 18 months before 6 months off drug.

V gave up 4 bases and J gave up 6 bases, with 6 bases separating them. The germline CDR1 and CDR2 sequences are ENHRY and SYGVKD. CDR3 length: 11 amino acids. Extracted RNA was reverse transcribed, and the resulting cDNA served as sequencing template. Here immunoSEQ multiplex PCR was the method, and the copy in TCRdb shows in-frame clones only, minus some. The sample holds about 11,000 clones, roughly three fifths seen once. Peripheral blood samples and lesional scalp punch biopsies were obtained from alopecia areata patients. Findings and limits, study-wide: Clonality was higher in lesional than normal scalp, especially in alopecia totalis/universalis.

The chain combines TRBV10-3 with TRBJ1-1; D remains ambiguous. This receptor was identified in a human donor with alopecia areata. The specimen was skin, collected at week 0. CDR3 nucleotides: TGTGCCATCAGTGGGGAGGCTGAAGCTTTCTTT. Translated: CAISGEAEAFF.